This TCR beta chain was sequenced during a study of blood T cells in healthy people across ages. Study conclusions and caveats: More naive CD4+ cells and higher diversity were found in long-lived than in aged donors.

Through a sample-barcoded 5' primer and a J-beta primer mix, a second PCR was run for roughly 6 to 11 cycles. Every cDNA molecule carried a tag from a template-switch adaptor bearing 12 random nucleotides. TCRdb recomputed calls from the 5' RACE reads with MiXCR, one row per CDR3 protein. The repertoire consists of 790,000 or so distinct CDR3 sequences, with more than 50% occurring once and the leading ten covering roughly 24%. The ends lost 0 bases at V and 2 bases at J; junction bases unmatched: 2. The CDR3 consists of 16 residues. Per the germline V gene, CDR1 is MNHEY and CDR2 is SVGAGI. With regard to this clonotype: Its specificity is not known.

Material: blood. The sequence derives from a man aged 35 to 55 in good health. V gene TRBV6-5 combines with J gene TRBJ1-5, with 9 bases identical to TRBD1. The CDR3 bases are TGTGCCAGCAGTTACTCGGGGACAGGGCGCAATCAGCCCCAGCATTTT. It translates to CASSYSGTGRNQPQHF.